This T cell receptor beta chain is drawn from a study of T cell repertoires and Cas9 in healthy adults. Study-wide context: Multi-effector potency, cytotoxicity and lineage were assessed in SpCas9-reactive CD4 and CD8 T cells. Whole-study findings and limits: SpCas9-reactive regulatory T cells reportedly mitigated SpCas9-reactive effector T cells in vitro.

Here immunoSEQ multiplex PCR was the method, and the copy in TCRdb shows in-frame clones only, minus some. The data show 22,000 or so clones, around 92% seen once. To note about this clone: The antigen is undetermined.

J lost 8 bases, V lost 6 bases, and 6 bases had no gene match. The CDR3 is 13 residues long. In germline, CDR1 is SNHLY, CDR2 FYNNEI. The chain uses TRBV2 and TRBJ1-4; the match to TRBD1 covers 7 bases. This clonotype was obtained from a human donor in good health. The specimen was CD4+ effector T cells (CD127+, CD25-, CD137-, CD154-) from PBMCs; culture status not recorded. The CDR3 here is CASREGAEEKLFF. CDR3 coding DNA: TGTGCCAGCAGAGAGGGGGCTGAGGAAAAACTGTTTTTT.